This T cell receptor (beta chain) was found in a study of Ad26.COV2.S vaccination and SARS-CoV-2 variants. Study outcomes and limitations: Recipients given vaccine exceeded placebo recipients in spike-specific TCR breadth. Estimates derived from TCR breadth and depth analyses may have underestimated total T cell responses.

Worth noting for this clone: Antigen unknown.

Here immunoSEQ multiplex PCR was the method, and the copy in TCRdb shows in-frame clones only, minus some. The table records over 200,000 clones, more than 75% of them present only once. This sample's treatment: around 19 received Ad26.COV2.S at low or high dose, single or two shots; several received placebo; per-sample allocation not given. Each sample was drawn 63 days after the first injection (of vaccine or placebo). This specimen consisted of peripheral blood, obtained in a trial of Ad26.COV2.S vaccine versus placebo. This receptor was identified in a person between 18 and 59 years old who received the Ad26.COV2.S COVID-19 vaccine or a placebo.

DNA of the CDR3: TGTGCCAGCAGCCAAGATGGCGGGGGGGCCTCAGATACGCAGTATTTT. Protein sequence: CASSQDGGGASDTQYF. The chain is built from TRBV4-2 and TRBJ2-3; 9 nucleotides agree with TRBD2. The CDR3 consists of 16 residues. The V and J ends lost 0 bases and 4 bases, in that order; junction bases with no gene match: 5. Germline CDR1 and CDR2: LGHNA and YNFKEQ.